This T cell receptor beta chain was recorded in a study of blood T cell repertoires in COVID-19. The protocol was immunoSEQ multiplex PCR, while the TCRdb copy is restricted to in-frame clones and leaves out a portion. The table records about 290,000 clones, roughly 86% of them present only once. Seattle's enrolled individuals joined amid active infection and were then monitored longitudinally. This receptor was identified in a woman aged 30 to 39 with COVID-19, enrolled during active disease. The sequenced sample consisted of peripheral blood.

The CDR3 sequence: CATSTESGQGEGYTF. Written as DNA, the CDR3 is TGTGCCACCAGCACCGAATCGGGACAGGGAGAGGGCTACACCTTC. The gene calls are TRBV15 and TRBJ1-2; 9 nucleotides match TRBD1. Germline loops: CDR1 LNHNV, CDR2 YYDKDF (reference sequence). Losses at the gene ends were 4 bases for V and 8 bases for J; bases not matched to a gene: 11. This CDR3 spans 15 amino acids.